The 18 T cell receptor beta chains listed next were all sequenced from one sample in a study of CD8+CD57+ T cells in acquired aplastic anemia. It was genomic DNA that served as the template for profiling TCR beta VDJ and CDR3. TCRdb analysed the reads with MiXCR anew, one entry per CDR3 protein. The data contain some 280,000 distinct CDR3 sequences, 55% to 65% of them singletons. The sequenced sample was sorted CD4+, CD8+, or CD8+CD57+ T cells (not recorded which) from PBMCs. These receptors were obtained from a human donor with severe aplastic anemia or a healthy control (not recorded which).

At least ten counts were recorded for this clonotype. The chain carries TRBV12-3 or TRBV12-4 and TRBJ2-3, with D maybe TRBD1 (5 bases). The CDR3 consists of 14 residues. Deletions cut 3 bases from V and 1 base from J, with 8 bases between. The CDR3 sequence: CASSLQGRTDTQYF. For the CDR3, the DNA is TGTGCCAGCAGTTTGCAGGGCCGCACAGATACGCAGTATTTT.

The gene calls are TRBV7-9 and TRBJ1-6; D not resolved. This CDR3 spans 13 amino acids. Germline V lookup: CDR1 SEHNR, CDR2 FQNEAQ (reference sequence). Trimming left V 1 base short and J 10 bases short, with 8 bases between. The CDR3 region is CASSLGLESPLHF. The CDR3 DNA reads TGTGCCAGCAGCTTAGGACTTGAGTCACCCCTCCACTTT.

This rearrangement joins TRBV5-1 to TRBJ2-1, with 10 positions matching TRBD2. The CDR3 consists of 14 residues. Germline trimming cut 8 bases from V and 6 bases from J; bases unmatched to any gene: 8. CDR1 is SGHRS, CDR2 YFSETQ, per germline. The CDR3 region has the DNA TGCGCCAGTATATCTAGCGGGAGCCCCAATGAGCAGTTCTTC. Encoded protein: CASISSGSPNEQFF. Supplemented by reference TRBV5-1 and TRBJ2-1, the full variable domain reads KAGVTQTPRYLIKTRGQQVTLSCSPISGHRSVSWYQQTPGQGLQFLFEYFSETQRNKGNFPGRFSGRQFSNSRSEMNVSTLELGDSALYLCASISSGSPNEQFFGPGTRLTVL.

This clonotype was recorded at least ten times. The rearrangement uses TRBV20-1 and TRBJ2-7; the D gene is possibly TRBD2 (6 bases). Germline values: CDR1 DFQATT, CDR2 SNEGSKA (reference sequence). V lost 3 bases and J 3 bases, leaving 15 bases between the germline ends. CDR3 length equals 14 residues. CDR3 coding DNA: TGCAGTGCTAGGGAGGGGTACGGGTACTACGAGCAGTACTTC. Translating it yields CSAREGYGYYEQYF.

Note on this clonotype: The CDR3 end shows no conserved phenylalanine or tryptophan, and so a read error is likely. Because the CDR3's place on the DNA is in doubt, the DNA is left out and the CDR3 is given as listed by TCRdb. The rearrangement joins TRBV9 to TRBJ2-2. In germline, CDR1 is SGDLS, CDR2 YYNGEE. Counting both end residues, the CDR3 totals 16 amino acids. CDR3 sequence reads: CASSVEIWARTPGSGC.

The gene calls are TRBV7-8 and TRBJ2-2; D is undetermined. The CDR3 has 15 amino acids. Germline V gene lookup returns CDR1 SGHVS and CDR2 FQNEAQ. V was clipped by 5 bases and J by 2 bases, with 12 bases between them. This CDR3 is CASSQAAGNTGELFF. The CDR3 DNA is TGTGCCAGCAGCCAGGCAGCAGGCAACACCGGGGAGCTGTTTTTT.

The chain couples TRBV5-8 to TRBJ2-7; D ambiguous. Trimming removed 7 bases from V and 4 bases from J, with 21 bases in between. Germline V CDR1 and CDR2: SGHTS, YDEGEE. The CDR3 totals 15 residues. The CDR3 loop reads CASGRYLVSGYEQYF. CDR3 DNA sequence: TGTGCCAGCGGGCGCTATCTAGTAAGTGGGTACGAGCAGTACTTC.

The CDR3: CAKAGRRGEQFF. The CDR3 DNA is TGTGCCAAAGCGGGGCGGCGGGGTGAGCAGTTCTTC. The genes are TRBV2 and TRBJ2-1, with 7 bases that match TRBD2. Germline V lookup: CDR1 SNHLY, CDR2 FYNNEI. The CDR3 consists of 12 residues. V gave up 10 bases and J gave up 9 bases; unmatched junction bases: 9.

This clonotype was counted at least ten times. This chain joins TRBV29-1 and TRBJ2-1; no clear D. CDR3 length: 11 residues. The germline V and J ends were trimmed by 2 bases and 10 bases, with 9 bases remaining between them. Germline V CDR1 and CDR2: SQVTM, ANQGSEA. The CDR3 nucleotides are TGCAGCGTTGAACCCCCCAGGGAGCAGTTCTTC. This translates into CSVEPPREQFF.

This clonotype was observed a handful of times. V and J are TRBV28 and TRBJ1-6; 9 nucleotides line up with TRBD1. The length of the CDR3 is 17 residues. After removal of 6 bases from V and 5 bases from J, the junction contained 11 bases not matched to a gene. The V gene's germline CDR1 is MDHEN and CDR2 SYDVKM. The CDR3, as DNA: TGTGCCAGCAGCCGCCTCGCCGGGACAGGGAATAATTCACCCCTCCACTTT. Its translation is CASSRLAGTGNNSPLHF.

About this clonotype itself: The junction departs from germline at one end; a sequencing error may be responsible. The chain employs TRBV7-8 and TRBJ2-7; either TRBD1 or TRBD2 may supply D (5 bases each). The CDR3 runs to 16 residues. From germline, CDR1 is SGHVS and CDR2 FQNEAQ. CDR3 sequence (DNA): TGTGCCATCAGCCCCCTGCCGGGACCGAGGACCTACGAGCAGTACTTC. The encoded protein is CAISPLPGPRTYEQYF.

This clonotype was detected many times. This chain connects TRBV20-1 to TRBJ2-3, with D perhaps TRBD2 (6 bases). V was clipped by 2 bases and J by 0 bases, with 15 bases between them. The CDR3 has 16 amino acids. The germline gives CDR1 DFQATT, CDR2 SNEGSKA (reference sequence). The CDR3 here is CSARHPGAGSTDTQYF. CDR3 nucleotide sequence: TGCAGTGCTAGACACCCCGGGGCGGGGAGCACAGATACGCAGTATTTT.

CDR3: CASSLATQSSGYTF. The CDR3, as DNA: TGCGCCAGCAGCTTGGCTACCCAATCCTCTGGCTACACCTTC. V is TRBV5-1 and J is TRBJ1-2; D is unresolved. V shed 0 bases and J shed 7 bases, with 13 bases lying between them. This CDR3 has 14 amino acids. The V gene's germline CDR1 is SGHRS and CDR2 YFSETQ.

In the case of this clonotype: Mismatch with germline at one junction end may stem from a read error. The rearrangement links TRBV20-1 to TRBJ2-6; the match to TRBD1 covers 9 bases. Germline CDR1 and CDR2: DFQATT and SNEGSKA (reference sequence). This CDR3 spans 12 amino acids. The CDR3 spells CSASTGGATEAF. The CDR3 DNA follows: TGCAGTGCGAGCACAGGGGGCGCGACTGAAGCTTTC.

This chain joins TRBV12-3 or TRBV12-4 and TRBJ2-2, with D perhaps TRBD1 (5 bases). The CDR3 is 14 amino acids. V lost 6 bases and J lost 4, with 12 bases in between. CDR3 amino acids: CASSRTSSTGELFF. DNA of the CDR3: TGTGCCAGCAGCCGGACATCCAGCACCGGGGAGCTGTTTTTT.

This clonotype was counted at least ten times. The chain employs TRBV7-2 and TRBJ2-7; D unclear. This CDR3 region has 13 residues. V gave up 4 bases and J gave up 1 base, with 8 bases separating them. Germline lookup yields CDR1 SGHTA and CDR2 FQGNSA. CDR3 protein: CASSSTSSYEQYF. CDR3 coding DNA: TGTGCCAGCAGCTCGACTTCGTCCTACGAGCAGTACTTC. Based on the CDR3 plus reference TRBV7-2 and TRBJ2-7, the full variable domain is GAGVSQSPSNKVTEKGKDVELRCDPISGHTALYWYRQSLGQGLEFLIYFQGNSAPDKSGLPSDRFSAERTGGSVSTLTIQRTQQEDSAVYLCASSSTSSYEQYFGPGTRLTVT.

This clonotype was seen ten or more times. The V call is TRBV5-1, the J call TRBJ2-2; 7 bases map to TRBD2. Germline values: CDR1 SGHRS, CDR2 YFSETQ. Trimming cost V 0 bases and J 6 bases; bases outside gene matches: 17. The CDR3 consists of 19 residues. The CDR3 loop reads CASSLDGQRGYPSPGELFF. The CDR3 DNA reads TGCGCCAGCAGCTTGGACGGCCAGCGGGGTTACCCATCTCCCGGGGAGCTGTTTTTT.

This chain joins TRBV2 and TRBJ1-5; D remains ambiguous. Germline V gene sequence: CDR1 SNHLY, CDR2 FYNNEI. The CDR3 extends over 14 amino acids. V lost 6 bases, J lost 6 bases, and 15 bases lay in between. DNA for the CDR3: TGTGCCAGCAGGGGGAGGCGCGCGGCTCAGCCCCAGCATTTT. Its protein is CASRGRRAAQPQHF.